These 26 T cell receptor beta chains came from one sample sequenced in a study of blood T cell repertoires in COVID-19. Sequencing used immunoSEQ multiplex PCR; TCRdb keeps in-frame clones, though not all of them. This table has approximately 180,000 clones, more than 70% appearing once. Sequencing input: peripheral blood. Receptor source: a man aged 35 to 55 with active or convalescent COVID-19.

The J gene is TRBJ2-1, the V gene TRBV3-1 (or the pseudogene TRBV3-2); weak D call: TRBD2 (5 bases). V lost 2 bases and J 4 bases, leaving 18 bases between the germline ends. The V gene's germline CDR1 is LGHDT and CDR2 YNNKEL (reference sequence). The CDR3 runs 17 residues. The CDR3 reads CASSQSLWTGSYNEQFF. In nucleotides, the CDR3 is TGTGCCAGCAGCCAAAGCTTATGGACTGGGTCTTACAATGAGCAGTTCTTC.

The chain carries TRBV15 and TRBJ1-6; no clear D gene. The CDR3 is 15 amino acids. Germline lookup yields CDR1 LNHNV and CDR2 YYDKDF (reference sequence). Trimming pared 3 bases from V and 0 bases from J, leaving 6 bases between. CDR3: CATSRSGSYNSPLHF. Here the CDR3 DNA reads TGTGCCACCAGCAGGTCAGGCTCCTATAATTCACCCCTCCACTTT.

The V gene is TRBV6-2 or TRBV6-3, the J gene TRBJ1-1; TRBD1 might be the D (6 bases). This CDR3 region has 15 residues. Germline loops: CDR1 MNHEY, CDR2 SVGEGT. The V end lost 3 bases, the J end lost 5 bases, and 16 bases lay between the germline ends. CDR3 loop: CASSYRRQALTEAFF. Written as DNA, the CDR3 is TGTGCCAGCAGTTATCGAAGACAGGCGTTAACTGAAGCTTTCTTT.

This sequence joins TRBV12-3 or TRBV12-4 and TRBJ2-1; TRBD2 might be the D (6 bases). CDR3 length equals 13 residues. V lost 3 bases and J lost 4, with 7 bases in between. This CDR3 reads CASSLRGYNEQFF. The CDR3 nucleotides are TGTGCCAGCAGTTTGCGGGGATACAATGAGCAGTTCTTC.

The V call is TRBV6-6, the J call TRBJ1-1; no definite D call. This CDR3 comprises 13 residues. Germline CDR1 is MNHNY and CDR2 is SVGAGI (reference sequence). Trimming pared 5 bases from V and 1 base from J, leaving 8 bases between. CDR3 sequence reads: CASSPFPNTEAFF. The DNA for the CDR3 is TGTGCCAGCAGTCCGTTTCCGAACACTGAAGCTTTCTTT.

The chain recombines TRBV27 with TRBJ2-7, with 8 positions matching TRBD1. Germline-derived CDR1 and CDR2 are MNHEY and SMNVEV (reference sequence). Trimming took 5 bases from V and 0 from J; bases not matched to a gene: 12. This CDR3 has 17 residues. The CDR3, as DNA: TGTGCCAGCAGTAGCTACAGGGGGGTTTATTCCTCCTACGAGCAGTACTTC. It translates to CASSSYRGVYSSYEQYF.

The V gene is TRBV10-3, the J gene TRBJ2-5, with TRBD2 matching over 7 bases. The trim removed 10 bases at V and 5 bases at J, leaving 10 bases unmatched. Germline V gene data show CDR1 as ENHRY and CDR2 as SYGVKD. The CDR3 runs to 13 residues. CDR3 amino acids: CATAGQGGETQYF. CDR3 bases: TGTGCCACCGCCGGGCAGGGAGGGGAGACCCAGTACTTC.

CDR3 nucleotide sequence: TGTGCCAGCATCGAGGGAGGGGCCGGGGAGCTGTTTTTT. This translates into CASIEGGAGELFF. This sequence joins TRBV12-3 or TRBV12-4 and TRBJ2-2, with 7 positions matching TRBD2. After removal of 7 bases from V and 6 bases from J, the junction contained 5 bases not matched to a gene. The CDR3 spans 13 residues.

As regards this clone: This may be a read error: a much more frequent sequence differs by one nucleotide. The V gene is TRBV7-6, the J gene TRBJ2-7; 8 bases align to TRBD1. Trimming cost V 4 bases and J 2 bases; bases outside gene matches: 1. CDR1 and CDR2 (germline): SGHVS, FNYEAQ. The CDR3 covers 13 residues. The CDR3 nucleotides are TGTGCCAGCAGCTGGGGACAGGCCTACGAGCAGTACTTC. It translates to CASSWGQAYEQYF.

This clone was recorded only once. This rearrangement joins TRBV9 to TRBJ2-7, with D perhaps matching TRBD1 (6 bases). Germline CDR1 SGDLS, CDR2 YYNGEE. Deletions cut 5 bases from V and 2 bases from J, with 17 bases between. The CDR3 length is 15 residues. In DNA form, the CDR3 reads TGTGCCAGCAGACCCGTATCGGACAGAACCTACGAGCAGTACTTC. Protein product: CASRPVSDRTYEQYF.

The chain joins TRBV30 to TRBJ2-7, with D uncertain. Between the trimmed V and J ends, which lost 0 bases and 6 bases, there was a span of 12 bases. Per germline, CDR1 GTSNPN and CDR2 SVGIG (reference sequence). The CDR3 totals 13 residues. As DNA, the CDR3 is TGTGCCTGGAGTGTGGGTAGGCAGGCCGAGCAGTACTTC. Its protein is CAWSVGRQAEQYF.

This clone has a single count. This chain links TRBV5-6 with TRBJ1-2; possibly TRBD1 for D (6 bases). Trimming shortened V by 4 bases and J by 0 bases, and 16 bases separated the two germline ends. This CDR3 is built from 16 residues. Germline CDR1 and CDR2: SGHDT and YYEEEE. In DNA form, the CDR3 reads TGTGCCAGCAGCCCCGGACAGCACGGGTCTAACTATGGCTACACCTTC. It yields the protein CASSPGQHGSNYGYTF.

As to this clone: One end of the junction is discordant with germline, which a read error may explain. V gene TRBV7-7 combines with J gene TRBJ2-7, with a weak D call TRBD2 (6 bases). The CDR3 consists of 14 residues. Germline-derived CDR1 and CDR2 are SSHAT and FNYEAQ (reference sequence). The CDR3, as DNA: TGTGCTAGCAGCTTAGGATCTAGCGACTACGAGCAGTACTTC. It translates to CASSLGSSDYEQYF.

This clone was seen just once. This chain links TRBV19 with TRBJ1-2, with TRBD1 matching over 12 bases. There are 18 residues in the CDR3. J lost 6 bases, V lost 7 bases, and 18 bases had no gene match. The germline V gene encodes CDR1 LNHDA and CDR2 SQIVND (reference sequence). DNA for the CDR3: TGTGCCAGTAACCTCGGCGGGACAGGGGGCTCCTTGAGGCATGGCTACACCTTC. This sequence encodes CASNLGGTGGSLRHGYTF.

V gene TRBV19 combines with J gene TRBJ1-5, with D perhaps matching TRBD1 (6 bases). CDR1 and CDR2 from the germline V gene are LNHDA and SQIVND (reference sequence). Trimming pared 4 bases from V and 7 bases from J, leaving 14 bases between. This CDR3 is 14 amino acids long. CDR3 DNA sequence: TGTGCCAGTAGTAGGACCGGGCAGGGGCAGCCCCAGCATTTT. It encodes CASSRTGQGQPQHF.

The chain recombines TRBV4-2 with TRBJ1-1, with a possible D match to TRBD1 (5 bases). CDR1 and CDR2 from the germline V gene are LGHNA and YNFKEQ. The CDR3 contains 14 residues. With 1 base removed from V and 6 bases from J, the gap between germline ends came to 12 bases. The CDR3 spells CASSQGRADSEAFF. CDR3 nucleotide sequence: TGTGCCAGCAGCCAAGGCAGGGCCGATTCTGAAGCTTTCTTT.

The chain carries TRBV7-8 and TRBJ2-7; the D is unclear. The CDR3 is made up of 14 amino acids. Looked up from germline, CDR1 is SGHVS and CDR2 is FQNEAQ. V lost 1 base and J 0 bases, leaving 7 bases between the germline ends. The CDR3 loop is CASSLEANSYEQYF. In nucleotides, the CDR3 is TGTGCCAGCAGCTTAGAAGCGAACTCCTACGAGCAGTACTTC. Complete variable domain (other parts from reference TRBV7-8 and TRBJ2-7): GAGVSQSPRYKVAKRGQDVALRCDPISGHVSLFWYQQALGQGPEFLTYFQNEAQLDKSGLPSDRFFAERPEGSVSTLKIQRTQQEDSAVYLCASSLEANSYEQYFGPGTRLTVT.

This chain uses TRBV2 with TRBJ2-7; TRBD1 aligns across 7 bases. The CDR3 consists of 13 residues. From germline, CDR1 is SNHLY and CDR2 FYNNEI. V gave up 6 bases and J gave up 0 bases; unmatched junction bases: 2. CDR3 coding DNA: TGTGCCAGCAGCGACAGGGCCTCCTACGAGCAGTACTTC. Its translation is CASSDRASYEQYF.

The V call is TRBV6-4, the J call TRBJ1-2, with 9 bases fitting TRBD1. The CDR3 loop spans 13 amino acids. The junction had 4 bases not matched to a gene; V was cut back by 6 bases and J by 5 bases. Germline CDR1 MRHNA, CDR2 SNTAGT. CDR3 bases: TGTGCCAGCAGATCCGGGACAGGGTATGGCTACACCTTC. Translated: CASRSGTGYGYTF.

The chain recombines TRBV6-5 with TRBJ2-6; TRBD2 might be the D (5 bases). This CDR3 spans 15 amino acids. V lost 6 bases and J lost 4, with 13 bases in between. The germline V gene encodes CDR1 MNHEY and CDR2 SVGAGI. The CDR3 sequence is CASRSLGVGANVLTF. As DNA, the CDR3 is TGTGCCAGCAGGTCACTAGGTGTGGGGGCCAACGTCCTGACTTTC.

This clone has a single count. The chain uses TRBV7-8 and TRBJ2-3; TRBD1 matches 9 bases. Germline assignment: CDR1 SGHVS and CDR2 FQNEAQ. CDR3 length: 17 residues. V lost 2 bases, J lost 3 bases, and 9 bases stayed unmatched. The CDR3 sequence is CASSLTPGTGWTDTQYF. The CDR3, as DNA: TGTGCCAGCAGCTTAACACCCGGGACAGGGTGGACAGATACGCAGTATTTT.

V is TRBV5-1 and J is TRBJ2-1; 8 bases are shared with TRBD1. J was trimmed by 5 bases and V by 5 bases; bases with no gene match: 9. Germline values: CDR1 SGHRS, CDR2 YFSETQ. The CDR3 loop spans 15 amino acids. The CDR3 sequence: CASRTGTGSDNEQFF. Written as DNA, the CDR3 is TGCGCCAGCAGGACCGGGACAGGATCTGACAATGAGCAGTTCTTC.

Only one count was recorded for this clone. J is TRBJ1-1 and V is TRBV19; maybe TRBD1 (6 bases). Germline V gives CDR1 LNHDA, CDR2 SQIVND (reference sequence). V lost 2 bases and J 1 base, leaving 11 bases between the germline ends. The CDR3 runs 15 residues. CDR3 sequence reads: CASSIFVTGNTEAFF. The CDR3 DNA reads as TGTGCCAGTAGTATATTCGTGACAGGGAACACTGAAGCTTTCTTT.

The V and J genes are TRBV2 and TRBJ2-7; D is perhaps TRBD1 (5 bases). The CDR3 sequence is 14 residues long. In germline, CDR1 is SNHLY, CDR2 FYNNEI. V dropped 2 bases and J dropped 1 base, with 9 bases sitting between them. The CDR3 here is CASSERTSSYEQYF. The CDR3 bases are TGTGCCAGCAGTGAAAGGACATCATCCTACGAGCAGTACTTC.

The CDR3 DNA sequence: TGTGCCAGCTCACGACAGGGGGAGAACACTGAAGCTTTCTTT. It specifies CASSRQGENTEAFF. The chain couples TRBV18 to TRBJ1-1; 9 bases are shared with TRBD1. Germline CDR1 reads KGHSH; CDR2 reads LQKENI. V shed 4 bases and J 1 base; nucleotides not matched to a gene: 1. The CDR3 consists of 14 residues.

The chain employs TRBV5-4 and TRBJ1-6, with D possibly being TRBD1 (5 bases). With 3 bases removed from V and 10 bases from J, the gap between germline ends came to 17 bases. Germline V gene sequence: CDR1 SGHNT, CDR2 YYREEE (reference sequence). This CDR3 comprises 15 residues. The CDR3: CASSSGGGKNSPLHF. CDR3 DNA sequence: TGTGCCAGCAGCTCCGGGGGGGGGAAGAACTCACCCCTCCACTTT.